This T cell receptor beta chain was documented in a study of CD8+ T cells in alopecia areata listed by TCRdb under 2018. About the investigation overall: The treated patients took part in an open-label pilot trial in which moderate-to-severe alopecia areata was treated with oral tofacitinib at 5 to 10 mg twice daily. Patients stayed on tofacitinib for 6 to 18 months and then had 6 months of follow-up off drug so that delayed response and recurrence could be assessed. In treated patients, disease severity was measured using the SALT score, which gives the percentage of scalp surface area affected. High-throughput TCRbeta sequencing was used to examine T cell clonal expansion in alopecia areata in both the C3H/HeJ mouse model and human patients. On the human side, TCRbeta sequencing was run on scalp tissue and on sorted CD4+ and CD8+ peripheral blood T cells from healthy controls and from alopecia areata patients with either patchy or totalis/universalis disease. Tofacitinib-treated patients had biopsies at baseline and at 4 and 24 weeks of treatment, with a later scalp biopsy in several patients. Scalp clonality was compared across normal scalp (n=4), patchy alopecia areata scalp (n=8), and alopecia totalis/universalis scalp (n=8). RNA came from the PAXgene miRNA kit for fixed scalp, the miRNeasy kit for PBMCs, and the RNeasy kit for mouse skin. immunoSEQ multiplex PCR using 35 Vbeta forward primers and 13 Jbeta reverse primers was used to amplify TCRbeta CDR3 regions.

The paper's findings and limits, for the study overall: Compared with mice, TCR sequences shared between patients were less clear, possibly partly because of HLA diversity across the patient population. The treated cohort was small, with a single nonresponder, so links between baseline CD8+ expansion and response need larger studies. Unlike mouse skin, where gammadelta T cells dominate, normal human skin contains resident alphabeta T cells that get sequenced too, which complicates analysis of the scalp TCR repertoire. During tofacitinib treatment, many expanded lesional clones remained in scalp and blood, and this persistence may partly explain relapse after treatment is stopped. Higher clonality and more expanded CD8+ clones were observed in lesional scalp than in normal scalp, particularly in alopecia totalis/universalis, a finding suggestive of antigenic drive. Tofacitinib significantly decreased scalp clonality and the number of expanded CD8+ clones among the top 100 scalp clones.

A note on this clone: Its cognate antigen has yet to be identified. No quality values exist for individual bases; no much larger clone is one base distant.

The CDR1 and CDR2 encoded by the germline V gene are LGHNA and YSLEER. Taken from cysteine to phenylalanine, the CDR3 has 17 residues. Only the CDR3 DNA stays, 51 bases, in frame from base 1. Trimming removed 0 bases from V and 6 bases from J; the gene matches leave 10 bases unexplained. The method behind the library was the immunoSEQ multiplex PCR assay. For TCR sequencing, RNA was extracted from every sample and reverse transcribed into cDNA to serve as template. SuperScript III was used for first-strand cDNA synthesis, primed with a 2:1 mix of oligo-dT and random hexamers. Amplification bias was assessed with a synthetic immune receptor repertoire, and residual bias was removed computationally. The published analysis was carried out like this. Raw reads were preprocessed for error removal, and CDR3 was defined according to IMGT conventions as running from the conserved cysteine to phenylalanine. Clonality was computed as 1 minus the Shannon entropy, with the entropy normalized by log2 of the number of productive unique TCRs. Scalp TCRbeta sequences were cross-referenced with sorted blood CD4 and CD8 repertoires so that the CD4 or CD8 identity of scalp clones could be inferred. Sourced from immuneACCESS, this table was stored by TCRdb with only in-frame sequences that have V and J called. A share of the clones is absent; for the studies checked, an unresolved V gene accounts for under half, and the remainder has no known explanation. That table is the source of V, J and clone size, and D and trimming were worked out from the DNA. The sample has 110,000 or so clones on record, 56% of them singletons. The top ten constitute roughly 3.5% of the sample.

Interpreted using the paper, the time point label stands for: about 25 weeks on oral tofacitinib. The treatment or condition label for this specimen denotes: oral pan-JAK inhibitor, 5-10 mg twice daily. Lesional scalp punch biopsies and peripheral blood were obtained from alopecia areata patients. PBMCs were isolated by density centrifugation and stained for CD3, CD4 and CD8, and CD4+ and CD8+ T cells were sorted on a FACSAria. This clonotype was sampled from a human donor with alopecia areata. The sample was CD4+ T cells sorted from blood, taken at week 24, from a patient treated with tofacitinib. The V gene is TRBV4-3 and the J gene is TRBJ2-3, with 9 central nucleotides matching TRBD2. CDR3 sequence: CASSQDYRGGAFDTQYF. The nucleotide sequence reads TGCGCCAGCAGCCAAGATTATCGCGGGGGGGCGTTTGATACGCAGTATTTT.